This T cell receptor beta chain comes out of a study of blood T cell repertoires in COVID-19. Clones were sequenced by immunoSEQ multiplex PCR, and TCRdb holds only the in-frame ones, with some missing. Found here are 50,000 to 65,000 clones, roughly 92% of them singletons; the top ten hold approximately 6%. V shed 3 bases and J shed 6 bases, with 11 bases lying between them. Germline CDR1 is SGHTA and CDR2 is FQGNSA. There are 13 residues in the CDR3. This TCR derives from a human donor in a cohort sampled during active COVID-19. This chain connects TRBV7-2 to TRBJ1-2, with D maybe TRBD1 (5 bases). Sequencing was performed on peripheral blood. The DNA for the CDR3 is TGTGCCAGCAGCTTTCCTCAGGGCCATGGCTACACCTTC. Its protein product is CASSFPQGHGYTF.